These 8 T cell receptor beta chains came from one sample sequenced in a study of lymphopenia after photon versus proton radiotherapy. Measured with immunoSEQ multiplex PCR; TCRdb has only the in-frame clones, and not every one. The top ten hold 47% of the sample, which has around 29,000 clones, more than 75% seen once. The material was peripheral blood, obtained from a patient treated with proton-based radiotherapy. These receptors were obtained from a woman aged 60 to 75 with cholangiocarcinoma. Some clones in this sample may be carry-over from other donors' samples.

The gene calls are TRBV2 and TRBJ2-3, with TRBD2 matching over 11 bases. The germline CDR1 and CDR2 sequences are SNHLY and FYNNEI. This CDR3 contains 16 residues. J was trimmed by 4 bases and V by 7 bases; bases with no gene match: 10. CDR3 region: CASTVGLAGGADTQYF. The DNA of the CDR3 is TGTGCCAGCACCGTGGGGCTAGCGGGGGGTGCAGATACGCAGTATTTT.

The chain recombines TRBV9 with TRBJ2-1, with TRBD2 as a possible D gene (6 bases). The V end lost 4 bases, the J end lost 9 bases, and 14 bases lay between the germline ends. The CDR3 loop spans 13 amino acids. Per germline, CDR1 SGDLS and CDR2 YYNGEE. The CDR3 DNA follows: TGTGCCAGCAGCTCGACTAGTTGGGGTGAGCAGTTCTTC. It translates to CASSSTSWGEQFF.

This clone appeared once. This chain connects TRBV9 to TRBJ1-2; 9 nucleotides line up with TRBD1. The CDR3 runs to 18 residues. Germline values: CDR1 SGDLS, CDR2 YYNGEE. The trim removed 0 bases at V and 8 bases at J, leaving 17 bases unmatched. CDR3: CASSVDRTGEVACYGYTF. CDR3 DNA: TGTGCCAGCAGCGTAGACAGGACAGGGGAAGTGGCGTGTTACGGCTACACCTTC.

The chain employs TRBV5-1 and TRBJ2-5, with 8 bases that match TRBD2. Germline values: CDR1 SGHRS, CDR2 YFSETQ. The CDR3 has 16 residues. V shed 0 bases and J 6 bases; nucleotides not matched to a gene: 10. For the CDR3, the DNA is TGCGCCAGCAGCTTGGATGTGGTAGCGGGGCTAAAGACCCAGTACTTC. Protein product: CASSLDVVAGLKTQYF.

The chain combines TRBV27 with TRBJ1-5; 9 bases match TRBD1. Germline CDR1 and CDR2: MNHEY and SMNVEV (reference sequence). This CDR3 has 15 amino acids. The trim removed 6 bases at V and 5 bases at J, leaving 8 bases unmatched. Here the CDR3 DNA reads TGTGCCAGCAGCGCCGGGACAGGGATCGATCAGCCCCAGCATTTT. Translating gives CASSAGTGIDQPQHF.

Only a few counts were recorded for this clone. The chain employs TRBV6-6 and TRBJ1-5; the D is unclear. The germline CDR1 and CDR2 sequences are MNHNY and SVGAGI (reference sequence). CDR3 length: 15 residues. Trimming pared 7 bases from V and 0 bases from J, leaving 13 bases between. The CDR3 DNA reads as TGTGCCAGCACCCCGGAACAGTATAGCAATCAGCCCCAGCATTTT. Encoded protein: CASTPEQYSNQPQHF.

This clone was counted only a few times. The chain's CDR3 is CASSSRRAGEFF. CDR3 DNA: TGTGCCAGCTCCAGCCGCCGGGCTGGGGAGTTCTTC. This chain joins TRBV27 and TRBJ2-1; D remains ambiguous. The CDR3 totals 12 residues. V was cut by 8 bases and J by 14 bases, with 19 bases left in between. CDR1 and CDR2 (germline): MNHEY, SMNVEV (reference sequence).

The V gene is TRBV9, the J gene TRBJ1-1; the match to TRBD1 covers 9 bases. CDR3 size: 14 residues. J was trimmed by 5 bases and V by 4 bases; bases with no gene match: 6. Germline V gene lookup returns CDR1 SGDLS and CDR2 YYNGEE. CDR3 residues: CASSPQTGGTEAFF. The CDR3 DNA is TGTGCCAGCAGCCCCCAGACAGGGGGTACTGAAGCTTTCTTT. Based on the CDR3 plus reference TRBV9 and TRBJ1-1, the full variable domain is DSGVTQTPKHLITATGQRVTLRCSPRSGDLSVYWYQQSLDQGLQFLIQYYNGEERAKGNILERFSAQQFPDLHSELNLSSLELGDSALYFCASSPQTGGTEAFFGQGTRLTVV.